The next 30 T cell receptor beta chains were all read from a single sample in a study of response to subunit inactivated influenza vaccine. One entry per CDR3 protein, called by TCRdb with MiXCR from the RT-PCR reads. The sample has 800,000 to 1,000,000 distinct CDR3 sequences; approximately 22% are singletons. Here the sequenced sample was PBMCs from blood, taken 4 to 6 days after vaccination. All receptors come from a man aged 50-59 years who received an inactivated influenza vaccine.

The chain recombines TRBV29-1 with TRBJ1-1; a possible D gene is TRBD1 (5 bases). The CDR3 covers 15 residues. In germline, CDR1 is SQVTM, CDR2 ANQGSEA. Trimming pared 3 bases from V and 5 bases from J, leaving 19 bases between. CDR3 loop: CSVDGALDGLTEAFF. DNA of the CDR3: TGCAGCGTTGACGGGGCGCTTGATGGATTGACTGAAGCTTTCTTT.

The sample holds a few counts of this clonotype. The rearrangement joins TRBV29-1 to TRBJ1-6; a weak D match, TRBD1 (5 bases). CDR1 SQVTM and CDR2 ANQGSEA come from the germline V gene. V lost 5 bases and J 7 bases, leaving 15 bases between the germline ends. CDR3 length: 14 residues. The CDR3 is CSVQGDTKNSPLHF. DNA of the CDR3: TGCAGCGTTCAAGGGGATACTAAAAATTCACCCCTCCACTTT.

This clonotype was seen a handful of times. This chain connects TRBV7-2 to TRBJ2-3, with 9 bases matching TRBD2. CDR1 is SGHTA and CDR2 is FQGNSA in the germline V gene. There are 17 residues in the CDR3. V shed 4 bases, J shed 2 bases, and the junction held 10 bases outside the gene matches. In DNA, the CDR3 is TGTGCCAGCAGCTCGGGACCCAGCGGGGGGTCCACAGATACGCAGTATTTT. Its translation is CASSSGPSGGSTDTQYF.

The chain is built from TRBV5-1 and TRBJ2-5, with D perhaps matching TRBD2 (6 bases). Germline V CDR1 and CDR2: SGHRS, YFSETQ. This CDR3 is built from 15 residues. Trimming took 4 bases from V and 0 from J, leaving 13 bases between them. CDR3 nucleotide sequence: TGCGCCAGCAGCCTTCCGGCGGGGTACCAAGAGACCCAGTACTTC. Amino acid sequence: CASSLPAGYQETQYF.

This sequence joins TRBV6-5 and TRBJ2-3; D remains unclear. Germline V gives CDR1 MNHEY, CDR2 SVGAGI. Trimming took 2 bases from V and 0 from J, leaving 6 bases between them. The CDR3 is made up of 14 amino acids. CDR3 sequence reads: CASSYRQSTDTQYF. CDR3 nucleotide sequence: TGTGCCAGCAGTTACAGGCAGAGCACAGATACGCAGTATTTT.

This clonotype was seen repeatedly, ten times or more. The CDR3 protein is CASSFQSLGEQYF. The CDR3 nucleotides read TGTGCCAGCAGCTTTCAGAGCCTCGGCGAGCAGTACTTC. The V gene is TRBV7-6, the J gene TRBJ2-7; D is unclear. The CDR3 extends over 13 amino acids. The ends were cut back, 3 bases at V and 6 bases at J, with 12 bases in the middle. In germline, CDR1 is SGHVS, CDR2 FNYEAQ. The full variable domain, in which reference TRBV7-6 and TRBJ2-7 provide the parts outside the CDR3, is GAGVSQSPRYKVTKRGQDVALRCDPISGHVSLYWYRQALGQGPEFLTYFNYEAQQDKSGLPNDRFSAERPEGSISTLTIQRTEQRDSAMYRCASSFQSLGEQYFGPGTRLTVT.

This chain connects TRBV30 to TRBJ2-2; unclear D gene. The V gene lost 0 bases and the J gene lost 4 bases, with 3 bases spanning the gap. Germline V gives CDR1 GTSNPN, CDR2 SVGIG (reference sequence). The CDR3 is 12 residues long. CDR3 DNA sequence: TGTGCCTGGAGTGTTATCACCGGGGAGCTGTTTTTT. It is translated as CAWSVITGELFF.

This clonotype was detected a few times. This sequence joins TRBV6-5 and TRBJ1-5, with D maybe TRBD1 (6 bases). This CDR3 region has 17 residues. V was shortened by 3 bases and J by 2 bases, with 17 bases between the two germline ends. Germline loops: CDR1 MNHEY, CDR2 SVGAGI. CDR3 sequence reads: CASSYLRRGHGNQPQHF. The CDR3 DNA sequence: TGTGCCAGCAGTTATCTACGCAGGGGTCACGGCAATCAGCCCCAGCATTTT.

The chain recombines TRBV4-2 with TRBJ2-3; 11 positions agree with TRBD2. The germline CDR1 and CDR2 sequences are LGHNA and YNFKEQ. V dropped 2 bases and J dropped 2; count of bases not matched to a gene: 9. This CDR3 region has 18 residues. CDR3 region: CASSQNLRTSGYTDTQYF. DNA of the CDR3: TGTGCCAGCAGCCAAAATCTTCGGACTAGCGGGTACACAGATACGCAGTATTTT.

Notes on this clonotype: A junction end diverges from the germline sequence, so it may reflect a read error. The chain couples TRBV15 to TRBJ2-1, with 7 positions matching TRBD2. From germline, CDR1 is LNHNV and CDR2 YYDKDF (reference sequence). This CDR3 contains 15 residues. The DNA of the CDR3 is TGTGCCACCAGGTTTAGCGGGCATAGGAACAATAAGCAGTTCTTC. Protein: CATRFSGHRNNKQFF.

This sequence joins TRBV5-1 and TRBJ2-5; D is unclear. Germline V lookup: CDR1 SGHRS, CDR2 YFSETQ. V was pared by 1 base and J by 4 bases, with 8 bases between. The CDR3 sequence is 13 residues long. This chain's CDR3 is CASSLTARETQYF. In nucleotides, the CDR3 is TGCGCCAGCAGCTTGACGGCAAGAGAGACCCAGTACTTC.

This clonotype appeared a few times. V and J are TRBV10-3 and TRBJ2-5, with a weak D call TRBD1 (6 bases). From germline, CDR1 is ENHRY and CDR2 SYGVKD. V gave up 8 bases and J gave up 4 bases, with 14 bases separating them. This CDR3 has 13 residues. As DNA, the CDR3 is TGTGCCATCGGGGGCGTGAATACAGAGACCCAGTACTTC. Protein product: CAIGGVNTETQYF.

The chain combines TRBV6-1 with TRBJ2-6, with D unresolved. Trimming took 6 bases from V and 0 from J, leaving 9 bases between them. Germline CDR1 is MNHNS and CDR2 is SASEGT. CDR3 length equals 15 residues. This CDR3 reads CASRRRRSGANVLTF. CDR3 nucleotides: TGTGCCAGCAGGCGACGGCGCTCTGGGGCCAACGTCCTGACTTTC.

This clonotype was counted only a few times. The chain joins TRBV12-3 or TRBV12-4 to TRBJ2-3; D not resolved. V was cut by 6 bases and J by 9 bases, with 16 bases left in between. The CDR3 has 13 amino acids. CDR3 amino acids: CASSKEAPWTQYF. Written as DNA, the CDR3 is TGTGCCAGCAGCAAAGAGGCGCCGTGGACGCAGTATTTT.

This clonotype has only a few counts. The chain combines TRBV5-5 with TRBJ2-5, with 7 bases aligning to TRBD1. From germline, CDR1 is SGHKS and CDR2 YYEKEE (reference sequence). V was clipped by 0 bases and J by 3 bases; unmatched bases: 8. The CDR3 length is 16 residues. The CDR3 DNA sequence: TGTGCCAGCAGCTTGGGAGGGTGGGACAGAGAAGAGACCCAGTACTTC. Translation gives CASSLGGWDREETQYF.

In this sample, this clonotype turned up a few times. The gene calls are TRBV4-2 and TRBJ2-7, with 10 bases aligning to TRBD2. The CDR3 sequence is 15 residues long. Germline assignment: CDR1 LGHNA and CDR2 YNFKEQ. Trimming removed 3 bases from V and 3 bases from J; junction bases left unmatched: 5. In DNA, the CDR3 is TGTGCCAGCAGCCAGAGCGGGGGGGCCTTCTACGAGCAGTACTTC. The encoded protein is CASSQSGGAFYEQYF.

The J gene is TRBJ2-7, the V gene TRBV6-8, with D unresolved. Germline V gives CDR1 MNHGY, CDR2 SAAAGT. V was cut by 8 bases and J by 7 bases, with 12 bases left in between. The CDR3 length is 11 residues. The CDR3 loop is CASGRTAEQYF. The CDR3 nucleotides read TGTGCCAGCGGCAGAACGGCGGAGCAGTACTTC.

The rearrangement links TRBV24-1 to TRBJ2-7, with 9 bases identical to TRBD2. The germline V gene encodes CDR1 KGHDR and CDR2 SFDVKD. This CDR3 is 15 amino acids long. The trim removed 3 bases at V and 2 bases at J, leaving 4 bases unmatched. The CDR3 DNA reads as TGTGCCACCAGTGATACCCTAGCGGGGACCTACGAGCAGTACTTC. It encodes CATSDTLAGTYEQYF.

This clonotype was recorded many times. As DNA, the CDR3 is TGCGCCAGCAGACGACAAGACGAGCGGGGCTATGAGCAGTTCTTC. It yields the protein CASRRQDERGYEQFF. The chain employs TRBV4-1 and TRBJ2-1; 7 bases are a match to TRBD2. This CDR3 is built from 15 residues. Germline V gene lookup returns CDR1 MGHRA and CDR2 YSYEKL. The V segment lost 6 bases and the J segment 8 bases; nucleotides outside the gene matches: 13.

This clonotype was counted only a few times. The chain carries TRBV15 and TRBJ2-7, with D possibly TRBD1 on 5 matching bases. The V and J ends lost 3 bases and 3 bases respectively, with 12 bases between them. The CDR3 is made up of 14 amino acids. CDR1 is LNHNV, CDR2 YYDKDF, per germline (reference sequence). The CDR3 coding sequence is TGTGCCACCAGCAGCGTAAGACAGAACTACGAGCAGTACTTC. It translates to CATSSVRQNYEQYF. Combining the CDR3 with reference TRBV15 and TRBJ2-7 gives the whole variable domain DAMVIQNPRYQVTQFGKPVTLSCSQTLNHNVMYWYQQKSSQAPKLLFHYYDKDFNNEADTPDNFQSRRPNTSFCFLDIRSPGLGDTAMYLCATSSVRQNYEQYFGPGTRLTVT.

This clonotype has more than one count but fewer than ten. The chain links TRBV20-1 to TRBJ2-1; TRBD2 matches at 9 bases. The CDR3 is made up of 14 amino acids. V lost 4 bases, J lost 1 base, and 2 bases stayed unmatched. Germline CDR1 reads DFQATT; CDR2 reads SNEGSKA (reference sequence). For the CDR3, the DNA is TGCAGTGCTATTAGCGGGAGATCCTACAATGAGCAGTTCTTC. Translating it yields CSAISGRSYNEQFF.

The chain employs TRBV3-1 and TRBJ2-5, with D possibly matching TRBD1 (6 bases). CDR1 is LGHDT and CDR2 is YNNKEL in the germline V gene (reference sequence). The CDR3 consists of 15 residues. V was cut by 3 bases and J by 1 base, with 12 bases left in between. The CDR3, as DNA: TGTGCCAGCAGCCAGAAGGGACAAAGCCAAGAGACCCAGTACTTC. It is translated as CASSQKGQSQETQYF.

In its sample, this clonotype was seen a few times. V and J are TRBV5-1 and TRBJ2-2; 7 bases are a match to TRBD2. Germline loops: CDR1 SGHRS, CDR2 YFSETQ. Germline trimming cut 3 bases from V and 0 bases from J; bases unmatched to any gene: 11. The CDR3 totals 18 residues. The CDR3 protein is CASSSFLTGGPNTGELFF. Here the CDR3 DNA reads TGCGCCAGCAGCTCCTTTCTGACGGGAGGCCCGAACACCGGGGAGCTGTTTTTT.

This chain links TRBV6-2 or TRBV6-3 with TRBJ1-4; D not resolved. The CDR3 spans 15 residues. With 0 bases removed from V and 8 bases from J, the gap between germline ends came to 13 bases. In germline, CDR1 is MNHEY, CDR2 SVGEGT. CDR3 amino acids: CASSYSEEEGEKLFF. In DNA form, the CDR3 reads TGTGCCAGCAGTTACTCGGAGGAGGAAGGGGAAAAACTGTTTTTT.

This clonotype came up a few times. The rearrangement joins TRBV20-1 to TRBJ2-7; TRBD1 might be the D (7 bases). The germline CDR1 and CDR2 sequences are DFQATT and SNEGSKA (reference sequence). The CDR3 consists of 14 residues. V gave up 1 base and J gave up 5 bases, with 15 bases separating them. The CDR3 is CSARAGGLIDEQYF. CDR3 nucleotides: TGCAGTGCTAGAGCAGGGGGGCTTATCGACGAGCAGTACTTC.

This clonotype was counted at least ten times. The chain joins TRBV6-2 or TRBV6-3 to TRBJ2-5; D is unclear. The CDR3 sequence is 12 residues long. The V gene's germline CDR1 is MNHEY and CDR2 SVGEGT. V gave up 6 bases and J gave up 5 bases, with 10 bases separating them. The DNA for the CDR3 is TGTGCCAGCAGCCCAGGAGTGGAGACCCAGTACTTC. Translating gives CASSPGVETQYF.

This clonotype was picked up one time. V is TRBV7-8 and J is TRBJ2-1; 10 bases match TRBD1. Looked up from germline, CDR1 is SGHVS and CDR2 is FQNEAQ. V shed 6 bases, J shed 4 bases, and the junction held 3 bases outside the gene matches. The CDR3 has 14 amino acids. The CDR3 reads CASRTGGLYNEQFF. The CDR3 DNA sequence: TGTGCCAGCAGGACAGGGGGCCTATACAATGAGCAGTTCTTC.

The chain is built from TRBV7-8 and TRBJ2-5; unclear D gene. CDR3 length: 14 residues. Trimming shortened V by 5 bases and J by 0 bases, and 10 bases separated the two germline ends. Germline V gene sequence: CDR1 SGHVS, CDR2 FQNEAQ. CDR3 DNA: TGTGCCAGCAGCGAGATGGGTAACCAAGAGACCCAGTACTTC. As protein: CASSEMGNQETQYF.

J is TRBJ2-2 and V is TRBV10-3; D call uncertain. CDR3 size: 13 residues. Germline CDR1 and CDR2: ENHRY and SYGVKD. Trimming removed 8 bases from V and 5 bases from J, with 12 bases in between. CDR3 in amino acids: CAIRPDATGELFF. For the CDR3, the DNA is TGTGCCATCCGCCCAGACGCAACCGGGGAGCTGTTTTTT.

This clonotype has only a few counts. The rearrangement joins TRBV9 to TRBJ2-1, with TRBD1 matching 10 bases. The germline gives CDR1 SGDLS, CDR2 YYNGEE. Trimming took 4 bases from V and 8 from J; bases not matched to a gene: 9. The CDR3 runs to 15 residues. DNA of the CDR3: TGTGCCAGCAGCCTCGGACAGGGGGGTGTAGATGAGCAGTTCTTC. It translates to CASSLGQGGVDEQFF.